The clone carrying this T cell receptor beta chain has a count of ten or more. Its antigen is unknown. The data were taken from a study of regulatory T cells in long-lasting Graves disease. General study points: Persistent disease favored TRBV28, TRBJ1-2 and TRBJ2-5.

Relying on iRepertoire HTBI primers and Arm-PCR of CDR3 regions, the team built TCR beta libraries. Each CDR3 protein gets one entry after TCRdb re-called the multiplex PCR reads with MiXCR. The table lists 400,000 to 500,000 distinct CDR3 sequences, about 17% of them singletons, with approximately 12% in the top ten. Time point defined: newly diagnosed GD, antithyroid drugs for less than 3 months. PBMC RNA was the source of the TCR library. In germline, CDR1 is SGHRS, CDR2 YFSETQ. Losses at the gene ends were 5 bases for V and 7 bases for J; bases not matched to a gene: 13. This CDR3 is 15 amino acids long. These data also featured in a second study, about T cells in Graves' hyperthyroidism and ophthalmopathy.

Material: peripheral blood mononuclear cells (PBMCs), obtained at new diagnosis, from a patient treated with antithyroid drugs. The TCR originated in a woman between 25 and 40 years old with Graves disease. The rearrangement links TRBV5-1 to TRBJ1-1, with TRBD1 matching 8 bases. The CDR3: CASRLGTGGSSEAFF. Written as DNA, the CDR3 is TGCGCCAGCAGGCTCGGGACAGGCGGTAGTAGTGAAGCTTTCTTT.